The present entry profiles one T cell receptor beta chain with its context. Antigen unknown. This sample is part of a study of regulatory T cells in long-lasting Graves disease. Findings and caveats of the study: Public clonotype sharing was higher in persistent than newly diagnosed patients. Patients whose Graves' disease persisted exhibited lower TCR diversity than those newly diagnosed.

Through Arm-PCR of CDR3 regions and iRepertoire HTBI primers, TCR beta libraries were built. Via MiXCR, TCRdb re-called the multiplex PCR reads, giving one row per CDR3 protein. The repertoire holds about 310,000 distinct CDR3 sequences, with 22% as singletons. Time point reported: persistent/refractory GD, antithyroid drugs over 5 years with positive TRAb. PBMC-extracted RNA yielded the TCR library. Around 8.2 milliliters of peripheral blood went into EDTA tubes. This TCR was sampled from a female donor with Graves disease. The sample was peripheral blood mononuclear cells (PBMCs), taken when the disease was refractory, from a patient treated with antithyroid drugs.

The CDR3 region is CSGRGDHESSGNTIYF. The CDR3 nucleotides read TGCAGCGGGAGGGGAGACCACGAGAGCTCTGGAAACACCATATATTTT. The V gene is TRBV29-1, the J gene TRBJ1-3; D possibly corresponds to TRBD1 (5 bases). V lost 7 bases and J lost 0, with 19 bases in between. The CDR3 runs 16 residues. Germline V CDR1 and CDR2: SQVTM, ANQGSEA.